The clone carrying this TCR beta chain was observed a few times. Its antigen is as yet unknown. The CDR3 totals 15 residues. V was cut by 1 base and J by 3 bases, with 13 bases left in between. The germline V gene encodes CDR1 SGHAT and CDR2 FQNNGV. These data come from a study of T-cell memory formation after mild COVID-19. General observations from the study: CD4+ contracting clones were mainly CM and EM; CD8+ ones, EMRA. Confirmation of SARS-CoV-2 specificity was lacking for second-wave clones peaking day 37. The appearance of some responding clones in pre-infection memory suggested that cross-reactive memory joined.

With constant-segment primers, 5'RACE yielded cDNA libraries of TCR alpha and TCR beta that carried sample barcodes and UMIs. TCRdb recomputed calls from the 5' RACE reads with MiXCR, one row per CDR3 protein. The data hold around 250,000 distinct CDR3 sequences, with 15% to 20% observed a single time. Sequenced sample: PBMCs or a T cell subset sorted from them (not recorded which). The gene calls are TRBV11-2 and TRBJ2-7, with a tentative D call TRBD2 (5 bases). This sequence was found in a man between 18 and 35 years old who had mild COVID-19 (a few samples of this study predate the infection). Cell type and time point are not known. The CDR3 protein is CASSLGETGGYEQYF. In DNA form, the CDR3 reads TGTGCCAGCAGCTTAGGGGAAACTGGAGGCTACGAGCAGTACTTC.